Listed below are T cell receptor beta chains from one sample, sequenced in a study of post-analysis software for immune sequencing data. One entry per CDR3 protein, called by TCRdb with MiXCR from the PCR reads. The sample shows 250,000 to 300,000 distinct CDR3 sequences, 36% of them seen only once. The sequencing input was blood. These TCRs come from a girl aged 10 to 17 with multiple sclerosis. CDR3s include the opening cysteine and the closing phenylalanine or tryptophan. D genes are given only for firm matches. A row's size may be missing; if present it is once, few, many or a size class.

cdr3_aa cdr3_nt clone_size cdr3_length v_call d_call j_call
CASRVVDSGGYTF TGTGCCAGCAGGGTGGTGGATTCGGGTGGCTACACCTTC many 13 TRBV7-9 NA TRBJ1-2
CSVMGDTLNYGYTF TGCAGCGTAATGGGGGACACCCTTAACTATGGCTACACCTTC many 14 TRBV29-1 NA TRBJ1-2
CASSQVGGSPTTDTQYF TGTGCCAGCAGCCAAGTGGGGGGGAGTCCGACGACAGATACGCAGTATTTT many 17 TRBV4-2 TRBD2 TRBJ2-3
CASSRPSGRADYTKNIQYF TGTGCCAGCAGCAGACCTAGCGGGAGGGCCGACTATACCAAAAACATTCAGTACTTC many 19 TRBV21-1 NA TRBJ2-4
CSAPLAGGDTDTQYF TGCAGTGCTCCCCTAGCGGGGGGGGACACAGATACGCAGTATTTT many 15 TRBV20-1 TRBD2 TRBJ2-3
CAISESLAPSTDTQYF TGTGCCATCAGTGAGTCTTTGGCACCTAGCACAGATACGCAGTATTTT NA 16 TRBV10-3 NA TRBJ2-3
CSASRGWRGDTYEQYF TGCAGTGCTTCAAGAGGGTGGCGAGGGGACACGTACGAGCAGTACTTC NA 16 TRBV20-1 NA TRBJ2-7
CASSQDPGQGTPEIEAFF TGCGCCAGCAGCCAAGATCCGGGACAGGGCACTCCTGAGATTGAAGCTTTCTTT many 18 TRBV4-1 TRBD1 TRBJ1-1
CASSLGPRPGGNTEAFF TGCGCCAGCAGCTTGGGTCCCCGACCCGGCGGGAACACTGAAGCTTTCTTT few 17 TRBV5-1 NA TRBJ1-1
CASSLGRGQGPRSGANVLTF TGTGCCAGCAGTTTAGGAAGAGGGCAGGGGCCAAGGTCTGGGGCCAACGTCCTGACTTTC NA 20 TRBV12-3/TRBV12-4 NA TRBJ2-6
CASSFGVRGPGTDAQYF TGTGCCAGCAGTTTCGGGGTTCGAGGGCCGGGTACAGATGCGCAATATTTT NA 17 TRBV12-3/TRBV12-4 NA TRBJ2-3
CASSTNRREQYF TGTGCCAGCAGTACGAACAGGCGCGAGCAGTACTTC many 12 TRBV2 NA TRBJ2-7